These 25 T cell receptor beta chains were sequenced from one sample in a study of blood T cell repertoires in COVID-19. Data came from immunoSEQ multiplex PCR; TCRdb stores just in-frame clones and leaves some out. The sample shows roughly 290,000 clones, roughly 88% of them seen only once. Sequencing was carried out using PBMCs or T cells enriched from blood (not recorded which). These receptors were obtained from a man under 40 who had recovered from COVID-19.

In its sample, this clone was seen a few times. The CDR3 sequence: CASSAGGKYTF. The DNA for the CDR3 is TGTGCCAGCAGTGCGGGGGGCAAATACACCTTC. V gene TRBV2 combines with J gene TRBJ1-2, with D maybe TRBD1 (6 bases). Germline V gene data show CDR1 as SNHLY and CDR2 as FYNNEI. This CDR3 region has 11 residues. V was pared by 4 bases and J by 11 bases, with 11 bases between.

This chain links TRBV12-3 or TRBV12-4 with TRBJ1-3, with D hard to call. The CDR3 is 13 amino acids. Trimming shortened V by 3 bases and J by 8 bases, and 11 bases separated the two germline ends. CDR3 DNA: TGTGCCAGCAGTTTTGGCCCTCAGGACACCATATATTTT. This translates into CASSFGPQDTIYF.

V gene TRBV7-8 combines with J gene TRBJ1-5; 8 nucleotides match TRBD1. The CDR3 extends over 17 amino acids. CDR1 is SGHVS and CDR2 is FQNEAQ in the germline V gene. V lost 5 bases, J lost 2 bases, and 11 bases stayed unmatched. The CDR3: CASSREGGQGGNQPQHF. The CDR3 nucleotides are TGTGCCAGCAGCCGAGAGGGCGGACAGGGCGGCAATCAGCCCCAGCATTTT.

CDR3 in amino acids: CASSIGQGAAFF. As DNA, the CDR3 is TGTGCCAGCAGCATAGGCCAGGGTGCGGCTTTCTTT. The chain recombines TRBV11-2 with TRBJ1-1, with D possibly TRBD1 on 5 matching bases. Trimming pared 5 bases from V and 11 bases from J, leaving 15 bases between. The CDR3 loop spans 12 amino acids. The germline V gene encodes CDR1 SGHAT and CDR2 FQNNGV.

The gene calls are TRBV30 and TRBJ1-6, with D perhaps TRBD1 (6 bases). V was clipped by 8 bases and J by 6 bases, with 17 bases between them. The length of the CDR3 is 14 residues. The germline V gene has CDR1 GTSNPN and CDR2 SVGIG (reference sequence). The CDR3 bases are TGTGCCCATGAGGGTGGACAGAGTAATTCACCCCTCCACTTT. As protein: CAHEGGQSNSPLHF.

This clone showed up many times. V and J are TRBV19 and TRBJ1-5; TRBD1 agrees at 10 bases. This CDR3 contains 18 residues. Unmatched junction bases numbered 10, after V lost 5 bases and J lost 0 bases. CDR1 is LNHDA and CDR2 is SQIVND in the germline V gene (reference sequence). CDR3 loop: CASSPLGQGSYSNQPQHF. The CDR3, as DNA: TGTGCCAGTAGTCCCCTGGGACAGGGGTCCTATAGCAATCAGCCCCAGCATTTT.

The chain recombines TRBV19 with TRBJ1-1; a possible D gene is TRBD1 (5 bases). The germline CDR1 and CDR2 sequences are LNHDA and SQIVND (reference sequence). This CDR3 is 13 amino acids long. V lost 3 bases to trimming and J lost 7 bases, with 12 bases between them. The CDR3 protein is CASSMGGVGEAFF. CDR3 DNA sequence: TGTGCCAGTAGTATGGGGGGGGTGGGTGAAGCTTTCTTT. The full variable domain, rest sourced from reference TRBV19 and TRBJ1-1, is DGGITQSPKYLFRKEGQNVTLSCEQNLNHDAMYWYRQDPGQGLRLIYYSQIVNDFQKGDIAEGYSVSREKKESFPLTVTSAQKNPTAFYLCASSMGGVGEAFFGQGTRLTVV.

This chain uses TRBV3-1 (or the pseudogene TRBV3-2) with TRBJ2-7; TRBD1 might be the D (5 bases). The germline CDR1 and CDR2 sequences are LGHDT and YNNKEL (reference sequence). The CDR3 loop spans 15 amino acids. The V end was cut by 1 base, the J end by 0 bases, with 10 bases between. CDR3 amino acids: CASSQAYRSSYEQYF. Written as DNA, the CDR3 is TGTGCCAGCAGCCAAGCTTACAGGAGCTCCTACGAGCAGTACTTC.

CDR3 sequence: CASSSLPLTDRITGELFF. The CDR3 DNA reads TGCGCCAGCAGCTCCCTGCCTCTGACCGACAGGATCACCGGGGAGCTGTTTTTT. The rearrangement uses TRBV5-1 and TRBJ2-2, with D possibly being TRBD1 (6 bases). V gave up 3 bases and J gave up 4 bases, with 22 bases separating them. The CDR3 is 18 amino acids. Looked up from germline, CDR1 is SGHRS and CDR2 is YFSETQ.

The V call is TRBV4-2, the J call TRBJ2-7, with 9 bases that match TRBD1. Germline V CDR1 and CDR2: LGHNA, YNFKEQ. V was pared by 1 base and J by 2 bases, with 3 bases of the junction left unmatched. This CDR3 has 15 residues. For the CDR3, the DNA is TGTGCCAGCAGCCAAGCCCGACAGGGGGCCTACGAGCAGTACTTC. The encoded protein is CASSQARQGAYEQYF.

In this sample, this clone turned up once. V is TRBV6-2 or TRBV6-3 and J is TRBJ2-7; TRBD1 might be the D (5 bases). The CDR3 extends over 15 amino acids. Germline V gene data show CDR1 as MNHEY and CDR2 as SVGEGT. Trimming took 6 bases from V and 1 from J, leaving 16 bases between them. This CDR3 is CASSYSGDSSYEQYF. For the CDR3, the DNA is TGTGCCAGCAGCTATTCCGGCGACAGTTCCTACGAGCAGTACTTC.

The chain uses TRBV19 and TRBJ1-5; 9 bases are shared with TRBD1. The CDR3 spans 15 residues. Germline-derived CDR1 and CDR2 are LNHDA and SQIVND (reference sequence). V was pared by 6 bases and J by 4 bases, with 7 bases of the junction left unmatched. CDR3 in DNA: TGTGCCAGTAGCAGGACAGGGGAATATAATCAGCCCCAGCATTTT. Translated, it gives CASSRTGEYNQPQHF. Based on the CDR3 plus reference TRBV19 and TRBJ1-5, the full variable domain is DGGITQSPKYLFRKEGQNVTLSCEQNLNHDAMYWYRQDPGQGLRLIYYSQIVNDFQKGDIAEGYSVSREKKESFPLTVTSAQKNPTAFYLCASSRTGEYNQPQHFGDGTRLSIL.

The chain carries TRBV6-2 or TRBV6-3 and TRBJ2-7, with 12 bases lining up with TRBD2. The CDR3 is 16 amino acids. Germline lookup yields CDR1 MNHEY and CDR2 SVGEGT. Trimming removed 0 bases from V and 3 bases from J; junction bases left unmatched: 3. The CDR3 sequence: CASSYSRLAGDYEQYF. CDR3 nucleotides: TGTGCCAGCAGTTACTCTAGACTAGCGGGGGACTACGAGCAGTACTTC.

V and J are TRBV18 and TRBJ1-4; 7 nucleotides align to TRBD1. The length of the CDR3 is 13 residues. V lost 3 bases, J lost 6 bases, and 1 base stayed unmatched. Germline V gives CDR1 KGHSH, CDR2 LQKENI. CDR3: CASSPGTDEKLFF. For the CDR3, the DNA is TGTGCCAGCTCACCGGGGACAGATGAAAAACTGTTTTTT.

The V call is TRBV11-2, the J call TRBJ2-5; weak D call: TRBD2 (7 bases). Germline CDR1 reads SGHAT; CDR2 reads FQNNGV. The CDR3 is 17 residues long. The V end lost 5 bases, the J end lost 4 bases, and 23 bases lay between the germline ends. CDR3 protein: CASSLHLGRGRGETQYF. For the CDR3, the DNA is TGTGCCAGCAGCCTACACCTTGGGCGGGGGCGTGGAGAGACCCAGTACTTC.

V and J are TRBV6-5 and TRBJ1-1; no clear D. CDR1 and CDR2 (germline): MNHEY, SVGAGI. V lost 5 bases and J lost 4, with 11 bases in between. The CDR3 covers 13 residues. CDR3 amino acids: CASSPRGGTEAFF. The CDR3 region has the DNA TGTGCCAGCAGTCCGCGGGGAGGCACTGAAGCTTTCTTT.

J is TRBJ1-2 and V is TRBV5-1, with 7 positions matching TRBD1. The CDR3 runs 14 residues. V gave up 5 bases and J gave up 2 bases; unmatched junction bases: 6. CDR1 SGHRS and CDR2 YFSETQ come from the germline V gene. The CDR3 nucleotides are TGCGCCAGCAGGTCGCCGGGACAGAACTATGGCTACACCTTC. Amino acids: CASRSPGQNYGYTF.

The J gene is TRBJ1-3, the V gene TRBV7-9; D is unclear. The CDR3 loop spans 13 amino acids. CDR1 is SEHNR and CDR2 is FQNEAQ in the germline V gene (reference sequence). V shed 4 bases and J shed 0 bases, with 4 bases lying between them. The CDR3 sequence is CASSSSSGNTIYF. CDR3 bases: TGTGCCAGCAGCTCATCCTCTGGAAACACCATATATTTT.

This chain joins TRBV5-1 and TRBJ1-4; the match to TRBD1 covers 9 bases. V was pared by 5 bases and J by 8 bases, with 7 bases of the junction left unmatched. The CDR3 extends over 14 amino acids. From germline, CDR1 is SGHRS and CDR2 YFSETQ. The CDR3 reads CASRATGGNEKLFF. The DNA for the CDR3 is TGCGCCAGCAGGGCGACAGGGGGTAACGAAAAACTGTTTTTT.

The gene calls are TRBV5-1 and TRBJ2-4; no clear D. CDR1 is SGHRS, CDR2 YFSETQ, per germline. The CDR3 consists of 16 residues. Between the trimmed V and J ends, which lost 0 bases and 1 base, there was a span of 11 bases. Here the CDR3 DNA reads TGCGCCAGCAGCTTGGGGAACAGCCAGGCCAAAAACATTCAGTACTTC. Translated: CASSLGNSQAKNIQYF.

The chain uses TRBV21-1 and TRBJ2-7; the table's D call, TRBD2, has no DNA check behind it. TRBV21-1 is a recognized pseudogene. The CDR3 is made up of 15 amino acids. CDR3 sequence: CASSRIGGLSYEQYF. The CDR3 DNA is TGTGCCAGCAGCAGGATCGGGGGGTTAAGCTACGAGCAGTACTTC.

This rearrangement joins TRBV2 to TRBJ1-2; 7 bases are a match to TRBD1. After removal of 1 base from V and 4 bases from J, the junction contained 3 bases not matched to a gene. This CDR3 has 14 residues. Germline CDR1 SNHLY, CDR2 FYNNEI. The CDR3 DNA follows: TGTGCCAGCAGTGAAGAATACAGGGGCTATGGCTACACCTTC. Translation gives CASSEEYRGYGYTF.

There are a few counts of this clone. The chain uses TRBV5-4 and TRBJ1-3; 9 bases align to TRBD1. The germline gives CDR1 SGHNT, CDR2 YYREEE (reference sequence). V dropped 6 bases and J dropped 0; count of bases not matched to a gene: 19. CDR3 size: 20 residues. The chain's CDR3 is CASTFAGGTGPFGSGNTIYF. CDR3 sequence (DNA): TGTGCCAGCACCTTTGCCGGTGGGACAGGGCCATTTGGCTCTGGAAACACCATATATTTT.

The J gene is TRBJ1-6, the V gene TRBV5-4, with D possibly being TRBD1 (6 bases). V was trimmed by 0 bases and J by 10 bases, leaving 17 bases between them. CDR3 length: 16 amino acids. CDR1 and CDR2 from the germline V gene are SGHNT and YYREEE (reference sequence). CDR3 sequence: CASSLDGTTTGSPLHF. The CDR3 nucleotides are TGTGCCAGCAGCTTGGATGGGACCACAACAGGGTCACCCCTCCACTTT.

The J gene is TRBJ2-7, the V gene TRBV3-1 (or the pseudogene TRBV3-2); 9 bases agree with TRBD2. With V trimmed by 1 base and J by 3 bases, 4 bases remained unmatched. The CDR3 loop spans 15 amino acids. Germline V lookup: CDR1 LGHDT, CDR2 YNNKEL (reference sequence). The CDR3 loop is CASSQGLAARYEQYF. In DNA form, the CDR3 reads TGTGCCAGCAGCCAAGGACTAGCGGCACGCTACGAGCAGTACTTC.